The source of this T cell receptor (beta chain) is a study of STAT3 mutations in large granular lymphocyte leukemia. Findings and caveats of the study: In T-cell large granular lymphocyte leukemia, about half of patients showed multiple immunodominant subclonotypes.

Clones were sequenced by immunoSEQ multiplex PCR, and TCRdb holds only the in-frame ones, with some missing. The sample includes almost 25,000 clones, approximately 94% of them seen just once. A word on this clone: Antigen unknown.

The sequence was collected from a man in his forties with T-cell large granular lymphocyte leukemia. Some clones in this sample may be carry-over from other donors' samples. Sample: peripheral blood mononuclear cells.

The CDR3 is CAISTLGVNYGYTF. For the CDR3, the DNA is TGTGCCATCAGTACCCTGGGGGTTAACTATGGCTACACCTTC. This chain connects TRBV10-3 to TRBJ1-2; a possible D gene is TRBD1 (5 bases). The length of the CDR3 is 14 residues. Germline V gene data show CDR1 as ENHRY and CDR2 as SYGVKD. V gave up 5 bases and J gave up 1 base, with 11 bases separating them.